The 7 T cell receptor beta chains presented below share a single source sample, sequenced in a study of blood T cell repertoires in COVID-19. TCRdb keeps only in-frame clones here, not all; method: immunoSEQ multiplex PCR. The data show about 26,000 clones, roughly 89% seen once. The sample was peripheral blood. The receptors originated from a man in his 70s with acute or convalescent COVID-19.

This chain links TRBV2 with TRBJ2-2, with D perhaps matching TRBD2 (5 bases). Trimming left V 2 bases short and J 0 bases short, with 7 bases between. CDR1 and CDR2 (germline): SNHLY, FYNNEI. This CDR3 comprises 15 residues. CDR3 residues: CASSETRANTGELFF. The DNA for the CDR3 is TGTGCCAGCAGTGAAACTAGGGCGAACACCGGGGAGCTGTTTTTT.

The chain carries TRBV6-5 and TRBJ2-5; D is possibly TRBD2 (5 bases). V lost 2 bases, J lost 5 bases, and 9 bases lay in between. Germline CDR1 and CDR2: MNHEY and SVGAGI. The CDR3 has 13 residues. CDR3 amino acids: CASSYVSGETQYF. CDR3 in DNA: TGTGCCAGCAGTTACGTTTCGGGGGAGACCCAGTACTTC.

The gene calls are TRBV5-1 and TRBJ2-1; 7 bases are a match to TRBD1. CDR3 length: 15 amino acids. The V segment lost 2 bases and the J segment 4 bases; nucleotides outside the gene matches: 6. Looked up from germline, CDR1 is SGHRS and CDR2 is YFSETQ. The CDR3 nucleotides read TGCGCCAGCAGCTTCCGACAGGGACCTTACAATGAGCAGTTCTTC. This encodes CASSFRQGPYNEQFF.

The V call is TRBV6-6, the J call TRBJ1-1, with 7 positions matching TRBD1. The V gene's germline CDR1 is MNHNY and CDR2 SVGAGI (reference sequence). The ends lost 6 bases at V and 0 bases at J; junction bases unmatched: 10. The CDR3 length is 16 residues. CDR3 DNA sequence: TGTGCCAGCAGGCACCAGCGGACAGGAATGAACACTGAAGCTTTCTTT. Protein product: CASRHQRTGMNTEAFF.

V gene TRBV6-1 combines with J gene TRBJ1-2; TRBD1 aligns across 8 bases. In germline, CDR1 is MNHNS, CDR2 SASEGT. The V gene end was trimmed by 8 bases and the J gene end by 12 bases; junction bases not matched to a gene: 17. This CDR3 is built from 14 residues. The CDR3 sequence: CASGPQGEPWIDTF. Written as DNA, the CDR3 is TGTGCCAGCGGGCCACAGGGGGAGCCCTGGATCGACACCTTC.

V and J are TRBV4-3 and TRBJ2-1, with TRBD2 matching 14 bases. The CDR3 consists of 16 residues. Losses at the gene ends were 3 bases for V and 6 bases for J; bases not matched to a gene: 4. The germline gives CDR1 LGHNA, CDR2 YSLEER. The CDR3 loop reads CASSHRLAGGGNEQFF. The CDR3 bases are TGCGCCAGCAGCCACCGACTAGCGGGAGGGGGCAATGAGCAGTTCTTC.

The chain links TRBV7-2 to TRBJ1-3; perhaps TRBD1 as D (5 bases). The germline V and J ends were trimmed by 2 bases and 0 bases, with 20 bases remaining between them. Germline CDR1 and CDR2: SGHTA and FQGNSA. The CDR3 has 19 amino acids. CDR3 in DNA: TGTGCCAGCAGCTTAAACCTACGGGGGTATAGGGGCTCTGGAAACACCATATATTTT. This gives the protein CASSLNLRGYRGSGNTIYF. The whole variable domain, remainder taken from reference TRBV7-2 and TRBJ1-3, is GAGVSQSPSNKVTEKGKDVELRCDPISGHTALYWYRQSLGQGLEFLIYFQGNSAPDKSGLPSDRFSAERTGGSVSTLTIQRTQQEDSAVYLCASSLNLRGYRGSGNTIYFGEGSWLTVV.